Listed below are T cell receptor beta chains from one sample, sequenced in a study of HIV-infected patients and healthy controls. TCRdb re-derived calls from the 5' RACE reads in MiXCR, one entry per CDR3 protein. The sample records 17,000 or so distinct CDR3 sequences, about 5% being singletons. The specimen sequenced was blood. These receptors were taken from an adult in good health. Both conserved end residues are part of each CDR3. Fields, in order: V gene, J gene, CDR3 protein.

>TRBV20-1|TRBJ1-2
CSASLVASNYGYTF
>TRBV10-3|TRBJ2-5
CAISEFQETQYF
>TRBV18|TRBJ2-3
CASSQPGQITTDTQYF
>TRBV7-3|TRBJ2-5
CASSLNYKETQYF
>TRBV7-9|TRBJ2-3
CASSLIDDTQYF
>TRBV7-3|TRBJ1-1
CASSTPEHTEAFF
>TRBV6-2/TRBV6-3|TRBJ1-5
CASSYGGSNQPQHF
>TRBV14|TRBJ1-1
CASSQDAGGNTEAFF
>TRBV9|TRBJ2-3
CASSVDVRLQDTQYF
>TRBV7-3|TRBJ1-5
CASSPSRNQPQHF
>TRBV6-2/TRBV6-3|TRBJ2-1
CASASRQGVDEQFF
>TRBV5-1|TRBJ1-2
CASSLGTSNYGYTF
>TRBV19|TRBJ2-3
CASSERGGRSTDTQYF
>TRBV15|TRBJ2-1
CATSRDRSEQFF
>TRBV6-1|TRBJ2-7
CASSEGGAAYEQYF
>TRBV6-6|TRBJ2-7
CASSQNRQGYEQYF
>TRBV5-1|TRBJ2-3
CASSPRGPTSGGDTDTQYF
>TRBV5-1|TRBJ2-7
CASSLVGYYEQYF
>TRBV5-1|TRBJ2-3
CASSWRGSGGADTQYF
>TRBV29-1|TRBJ1-1
CSAQVGGANTEAFF
>TRBV20-1|TRBJ2-1
CSASRFDREQFF
>TRBV6-4|TRBJ1-2
CASSDVLFHGYTF
>TRBV20-1|TRBJ2-5
CSPIQGEYQETQYF
>TRBV4-1|TRBJ1-2
CASSRILTPQPGGYTF
>TRBV28|TRBJ1-2
CASSFSSNYGYTF
>TRBV2|TRBJ2-7
CASIDPASYEQYF
>TRBV4-2|TRBJ2-7
CASSQVGSGYEQYF
>TRBV5-4|TRBJ2-3
CASSSTGGGGRYTQYF
>TRBV28|TRBJ1-1
CASSLGLIEAFF
>TRBV11-1|TRBJ1-1
CASSFPRQGDVLPGSDTEAFF
>TRBV20-1|TRBJ1-2
CSASRGQGYGYTF
>TRBV12-5|TRBJ1-2
CASGLDGTPGYGYTF
>TRBV3-1|TRBJ1-1
CASSQGLFGQGAGEAFF
>TRBV11-1|TRBJ2-1
CASSPPVGGYYNEQFF
>TRBV12-3/TRBV12-4|TRBJ2-3
CASSSGTGGFDTQYF
>TRBV12-3/TRBV12-4|TRBJ1-1
CASSRPGTGLGVKKAFF
>TRBV18|TRBJ2-3
CASSPFLAVSTDTQYF
>TRBV7-2|TRBJ1-1
CASSLGGATEAFF
>TRBV6-2/TRBV6-3|TRBJ2-1
CASRITDRGNANEQFF
>TRBV12-3/TRBV12-4|TRBJ2-7
CASSLAGREGSLYEQYF